This T cell receptor beta chain is drawn from a study of patients and donors after allogeneic stem cell transplantation. This clonotype was detected a few times. The CDR3 contains 11 residues. Trimming left V 5 bases short and J 8 bases short, with 7 bases between. TCRdb fed the RT-PCR reads into MiXCR, producing one record per CDR3 protein. The table includes about 960,000 distinct CDR3 sequences, more than 15% detected once. This clonotype was sampled from a human donor who was either an allogeneic HSCT recipient or a stem cell or donor lymphocyte infusion donor (not recorded which). It is not recorded whose cells these are; they may come from a transplant donor. The V gene is TRBV12-3 or TRBV12-4, the J gene TRBJ2-4; TRBD1 or TRBD2 may be the D gene (5 bases each). Sequenced material: blood, either unsorted or a sorted T cell fraction (not recorded which). CDR3 in amino acids: CASSLGDIQYF. The CDR3 bases are TGTGCCAGCAGTCTGGGGGACATTCAGTACTTC.